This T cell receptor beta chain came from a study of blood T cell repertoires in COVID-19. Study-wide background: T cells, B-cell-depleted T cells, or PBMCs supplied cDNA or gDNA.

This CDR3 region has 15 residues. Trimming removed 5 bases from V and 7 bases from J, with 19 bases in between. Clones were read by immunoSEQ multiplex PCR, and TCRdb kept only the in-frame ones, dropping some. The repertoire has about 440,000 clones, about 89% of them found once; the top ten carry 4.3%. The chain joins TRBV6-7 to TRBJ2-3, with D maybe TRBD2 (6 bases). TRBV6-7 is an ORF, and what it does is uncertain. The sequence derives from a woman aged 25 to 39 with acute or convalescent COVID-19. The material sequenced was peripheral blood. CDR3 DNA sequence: TGTGCCAGCAGTCCGACTAGACAGTGCAGAAATACGCAGTATTTT. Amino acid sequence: CASSPTRQCRNTQYF.